Below, one T cell receptor beta chain is given with its context. Its specificity is not known. This entry is derived from a study of Ad26.COV2.S vaccination and SARS-CoV-2 variants. Regarding the study as a whole: Analyses that measured TCR breadth and depth may have underestimated total T cell responses.

The treatment: some 20 received Ad26.COV2.S at low or high dose, single or two shots; several received placebo; per-sample allocation not given. Each sample was drawn 63 days after the first injection (of vaccine or placebo). Clones were read by immunoSEQ multiplex PCR, and TCRdb kept only the in-frame ones, dropping some. The table records some 410,000 clones, 92% of them present only once. Specimen: peripheral blood, collected in a trial of Ad26.COV2.S vaccine versus placebo. The TCR was taken from a person aged 18-60 years who received the Ad26.COV2.S COVID-19 vaccine or a placebo.

The CDR3 sequence: CASSLETGQITDTQYF. In DNA form, the CDR3 reads TGTGCCAGCAGCTTAGAAACGGGGCAGATCACAGATACGCAGTATTTT. This sequence joins TRBV11-2 and TRBJ2-3, with D perhaps given as TRBD1 or TRBD2 (5 bases each). CDR3 size: 16 residues. V lost 0 bases to trimming and J lost 2 bases, with 12 bases between them. Germline V gives CDR1 SGHAT, CDR2 FQNNGV.